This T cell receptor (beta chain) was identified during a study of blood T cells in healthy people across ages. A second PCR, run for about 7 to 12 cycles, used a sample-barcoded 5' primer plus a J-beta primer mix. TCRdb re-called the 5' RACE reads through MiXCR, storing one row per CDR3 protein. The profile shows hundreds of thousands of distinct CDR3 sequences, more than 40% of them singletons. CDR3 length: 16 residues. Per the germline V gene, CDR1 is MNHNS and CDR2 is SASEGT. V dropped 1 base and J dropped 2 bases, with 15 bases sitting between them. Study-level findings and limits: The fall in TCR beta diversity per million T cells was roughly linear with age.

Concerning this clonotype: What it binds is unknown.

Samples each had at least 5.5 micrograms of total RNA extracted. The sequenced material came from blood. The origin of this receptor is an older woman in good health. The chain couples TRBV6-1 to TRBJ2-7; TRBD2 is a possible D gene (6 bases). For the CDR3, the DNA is TGTGCCAGCAGTGAAGTGCGGGACGGATTAACCTACGAGCAGTACTTC. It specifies CASSEVRDGLTYEQYF.